This T cell receptor beta chain was captured by sequencing in a study of control samples from healthy donors and cancer patients. The assay was immunoSEQ multiplex PCR, and TCRdb's table has in-frame clones only and misses some. Here the sample spans approximately 94,000 clones, 70% to 85% being singletons. Looked up from germline, CDR1 is SGHTA and CDR2 is FQGNSA. The CDR3 runs 17 residues. With V trimmed by 1 base and J by 1 base, 8 bases remained unmatched. The chain joins TRBV7-2 to TRBJ2-3; 7 positions match TRBD2. The TCR comes from an older man with lung cancer. Sequencing was done on a sample of PBMCs. Here the CDR3 DNA reads TGTGCCAGCAGCTTAGTTCCCACGGGGAGGGGCACAGATACGCAGTATTTT. Amino acids: CASSLVPTGRGTDTQYF.